Sequencing of this T cell receptor beta chain was carried out in a study of blood T cell repertoires in COVID-19. Across the whole study: Whether acute or convalescent, the COVID-19 samples came from the United States, Italy and Spain. Nucleic acid was either cDNA or gDNA, and it came from T cells, B-cell-depleted T cells, or PBMCs.

Profiled with immunoSEQ multiplex PCR; TCRdb holds only in-frame clones, not every one. The sample consists of roughly 300,000 clones, approximately 85% of them appearing once. This CDR3 region has 15 residues. Germline CDR1 reads MNHEY; CDR2 reads SMNVEV (reference sequence). Deletions cut 5 bases from V and 0 bases from J, with 13 bases between. The sequencing input was peripheral blood. The receptor was derived from a man younger than 35 with active or convalescent COVID-19. This chain joins TRBV27 and TRBJ1-1; a weak D match, TRBD1 (5 bases). CDR3 amino acids: CASSTGGGMNTEAFF. CDR3 coding DNA: TGTGCCAGCAGTACCGGGGGGGGAATGAACACTGAAGCTTTCTTT.